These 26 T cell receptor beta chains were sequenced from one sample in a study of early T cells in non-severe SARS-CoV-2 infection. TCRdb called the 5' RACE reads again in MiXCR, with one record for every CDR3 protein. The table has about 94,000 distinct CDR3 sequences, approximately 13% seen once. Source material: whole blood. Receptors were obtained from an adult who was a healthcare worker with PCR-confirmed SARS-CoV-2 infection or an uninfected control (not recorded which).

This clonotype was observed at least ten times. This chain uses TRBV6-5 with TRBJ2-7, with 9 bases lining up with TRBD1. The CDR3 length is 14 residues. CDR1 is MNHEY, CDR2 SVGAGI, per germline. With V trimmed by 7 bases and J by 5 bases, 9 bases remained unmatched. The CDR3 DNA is TGTGCCAGCATTAACCGGGGACAGGGCAACGAGCAGTACTTC. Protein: CASINRGQGNEQYF.

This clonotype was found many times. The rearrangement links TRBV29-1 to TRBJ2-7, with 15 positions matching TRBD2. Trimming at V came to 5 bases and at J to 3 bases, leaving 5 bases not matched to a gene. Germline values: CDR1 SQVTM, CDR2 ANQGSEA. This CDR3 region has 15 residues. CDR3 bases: TGCAGCGTTAGGGGACTAGCGGGGGGCCTCTACGAGCAGTACTTC. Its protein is CSVRGLAGGLYEQYF.

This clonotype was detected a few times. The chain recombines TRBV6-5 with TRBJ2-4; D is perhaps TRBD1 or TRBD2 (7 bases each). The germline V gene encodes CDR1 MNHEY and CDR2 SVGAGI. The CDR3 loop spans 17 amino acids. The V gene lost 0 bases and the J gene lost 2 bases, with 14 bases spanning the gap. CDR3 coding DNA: TGTGCCAGCAGTTACTCATCAGGGGGGGGCCCCAAAAACATTCAGTACTTC. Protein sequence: CASSYSSGGGPKNIQYF.

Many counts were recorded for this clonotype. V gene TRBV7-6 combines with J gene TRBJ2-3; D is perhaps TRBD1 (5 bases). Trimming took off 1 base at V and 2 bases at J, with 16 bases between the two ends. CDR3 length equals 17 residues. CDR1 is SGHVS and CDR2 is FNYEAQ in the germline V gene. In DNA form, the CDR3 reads TGTGCCAGCAGCTTAGGGGCACCAGGGCCCCTCACAGATACGCAGTATTTT. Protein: CASSLGAPGPLTDTQYF.

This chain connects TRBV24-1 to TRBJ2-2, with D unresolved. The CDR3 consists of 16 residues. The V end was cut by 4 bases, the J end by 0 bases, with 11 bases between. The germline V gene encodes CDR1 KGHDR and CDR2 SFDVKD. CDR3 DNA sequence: TGTGCCACCAGTGACCCCTCCGGCACGAACACCGGGGAGCTGTTTTTT. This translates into CATSDPSGTNTGELFF.

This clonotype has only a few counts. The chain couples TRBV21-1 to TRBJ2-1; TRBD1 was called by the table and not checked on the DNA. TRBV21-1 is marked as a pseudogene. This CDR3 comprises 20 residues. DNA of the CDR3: TGTGCCAGCAGCAAAAGGGGGACAGGGGATCAAATAAGGTCCTACAATGAGCAGTTCTTC. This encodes CASSKRGTGDQIRSYNEQFF.

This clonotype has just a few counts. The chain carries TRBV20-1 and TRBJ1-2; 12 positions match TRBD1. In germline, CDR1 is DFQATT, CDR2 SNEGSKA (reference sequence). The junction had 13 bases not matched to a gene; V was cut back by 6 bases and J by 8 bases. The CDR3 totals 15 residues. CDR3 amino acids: CSATWPGQGAFGYTF. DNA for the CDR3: TGCAGTGCCACATGGCCGGGACAGGGGGCCTTCGGCTACACCTTC.

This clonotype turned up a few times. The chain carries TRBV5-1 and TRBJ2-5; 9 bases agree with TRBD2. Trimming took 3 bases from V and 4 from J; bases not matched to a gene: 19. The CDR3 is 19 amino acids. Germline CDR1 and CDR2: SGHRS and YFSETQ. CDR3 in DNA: TGCGCCAGCAGCTCGCGCAGCGGGGGGCAGGGATTTCTCAGAGAGACCCAGTACTTC. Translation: CASSSRSGGQGFLRETQYF. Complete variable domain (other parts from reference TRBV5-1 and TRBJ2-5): KAGVTQTPRYLIKTRGQQVTLSCSPISGHRSVSWYQQTPGQGLQFLFEYFSETQRNKGNFPGRFSGRQFSNSRSEMNVSTLELGDSALYLCASSSRSGGQGFLRETQYFGPGTRLLVL.

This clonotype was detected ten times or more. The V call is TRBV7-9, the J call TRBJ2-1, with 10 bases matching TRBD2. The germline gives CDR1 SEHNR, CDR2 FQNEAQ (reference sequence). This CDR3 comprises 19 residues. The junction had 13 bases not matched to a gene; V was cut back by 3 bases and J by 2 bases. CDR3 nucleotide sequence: TGTGCCAGCAGCTTTGAGGGTCCTAGCGGGGGACCAACCTACAATGAGCAGTTCTTC. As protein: CASSFEGPSGGPTYNEQFF.

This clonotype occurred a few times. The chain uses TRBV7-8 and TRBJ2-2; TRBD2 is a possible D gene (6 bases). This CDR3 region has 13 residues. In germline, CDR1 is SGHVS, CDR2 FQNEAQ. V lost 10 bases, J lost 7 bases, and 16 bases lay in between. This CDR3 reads CATKGLLGGELFF. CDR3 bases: TGTGCCACCAAGGGACTTCTCGGCGGGGAGCTGTTTTTT.

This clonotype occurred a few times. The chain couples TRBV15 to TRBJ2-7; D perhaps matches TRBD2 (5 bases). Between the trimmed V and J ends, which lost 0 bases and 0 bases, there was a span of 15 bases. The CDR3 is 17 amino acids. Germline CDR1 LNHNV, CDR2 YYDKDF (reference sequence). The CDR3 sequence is CATSRERTSPVSYEQYF. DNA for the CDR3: TGTGCCACCAGCAGAGAACGGACTTCTCCCGTCTCCTACGAGCAGTACTTC.

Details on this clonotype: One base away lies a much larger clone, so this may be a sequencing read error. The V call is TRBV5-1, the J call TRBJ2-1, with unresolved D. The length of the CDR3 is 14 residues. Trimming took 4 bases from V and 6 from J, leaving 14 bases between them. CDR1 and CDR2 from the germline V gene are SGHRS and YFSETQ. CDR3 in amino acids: CASSAVGPANEQFF. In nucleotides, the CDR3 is TGCGCCAGCAGCGCGGTAGGGCCTGCCAATGAGCAGTTCTTC.

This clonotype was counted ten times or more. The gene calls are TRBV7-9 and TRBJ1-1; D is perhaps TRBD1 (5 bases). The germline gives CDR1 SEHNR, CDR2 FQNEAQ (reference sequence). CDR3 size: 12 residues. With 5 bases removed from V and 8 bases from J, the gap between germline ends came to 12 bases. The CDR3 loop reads CASSPGTAEAFF. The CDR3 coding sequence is TGTGCCAGCAGCCCCGGGACGGCAGAAGCTTTCTTT.

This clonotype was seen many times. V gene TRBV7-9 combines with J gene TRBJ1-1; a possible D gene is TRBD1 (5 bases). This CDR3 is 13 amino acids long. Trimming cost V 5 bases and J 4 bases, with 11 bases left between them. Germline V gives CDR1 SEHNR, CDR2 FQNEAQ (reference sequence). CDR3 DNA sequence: TGTGCCAGCAGCCGCATGACAGTCACTGAAGCTTTCTTT. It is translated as CASSRMTVTEAFF.

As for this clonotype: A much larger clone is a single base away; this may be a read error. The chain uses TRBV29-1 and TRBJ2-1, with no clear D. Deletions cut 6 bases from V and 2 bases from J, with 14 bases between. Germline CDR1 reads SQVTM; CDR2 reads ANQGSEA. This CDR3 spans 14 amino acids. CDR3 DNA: TGCAGCGTCCCCTTCTGGGCAACCTACAATGAGCAGTTCTTC. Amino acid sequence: CSVPFWATYNEQFF.

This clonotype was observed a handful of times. CDR3 in DNA: TGTGCCAGCAGCACACGTGCGGGGCTTATGAACACTGAAGCTTTCTTT. Protein product: CASSTRAGLMNTEAFF. J is TRBJ1-1 and V is TRBV4-2; TRBD1 might be the D (5 bases). V was clipped by 5 bases and J by 0 bases, with 16 bases between them. Germline V lookup: CDR1 LGHNA, CDR2 YNFKEQ. This CDR3 is built from 16 residues.

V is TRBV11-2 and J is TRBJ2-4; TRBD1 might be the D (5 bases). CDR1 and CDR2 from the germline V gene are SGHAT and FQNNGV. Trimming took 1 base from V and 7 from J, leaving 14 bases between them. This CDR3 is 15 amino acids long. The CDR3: CASSLVQAGYNIQYF. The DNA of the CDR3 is TGTGCCAGCAGCTTAGTACAGGCTGGGTATAACATTCAGTACTTC.

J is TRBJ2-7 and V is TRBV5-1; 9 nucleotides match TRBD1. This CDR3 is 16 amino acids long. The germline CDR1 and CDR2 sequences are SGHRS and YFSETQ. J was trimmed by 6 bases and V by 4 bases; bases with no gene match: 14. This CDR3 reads CASSPTPNRGPSEQYF. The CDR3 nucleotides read TGCGCCAGCAGCCCAACCCCTAACAGGGGGCCAAGCGAGCAGTACTTC.

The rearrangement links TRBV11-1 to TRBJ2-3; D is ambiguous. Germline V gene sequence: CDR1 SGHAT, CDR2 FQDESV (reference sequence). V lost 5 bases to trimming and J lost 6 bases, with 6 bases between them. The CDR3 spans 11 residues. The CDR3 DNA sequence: TGTGCCAGCAGCGAGGTGGATACGCAGTATTTT. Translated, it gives CASSEVDTQYF.

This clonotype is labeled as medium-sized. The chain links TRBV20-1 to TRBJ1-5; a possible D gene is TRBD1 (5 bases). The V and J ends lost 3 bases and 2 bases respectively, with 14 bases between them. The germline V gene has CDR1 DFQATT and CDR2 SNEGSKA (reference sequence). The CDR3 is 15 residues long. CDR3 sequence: CSARSLGEGNQPQHF. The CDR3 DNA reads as TGCAGTGCTAGGTCTCTGGGGGAAGGCAATCAGCCCCAGCATTTT.

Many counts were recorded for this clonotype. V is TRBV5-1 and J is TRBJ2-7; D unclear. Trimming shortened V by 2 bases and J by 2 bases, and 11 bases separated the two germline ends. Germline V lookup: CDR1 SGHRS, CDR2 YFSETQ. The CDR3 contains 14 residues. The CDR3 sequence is CASSLGDSTYEQYF. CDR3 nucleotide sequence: TGCGCCAGCAGCTTAGGTGACTCTACCTACGAGCAGTACTTC.

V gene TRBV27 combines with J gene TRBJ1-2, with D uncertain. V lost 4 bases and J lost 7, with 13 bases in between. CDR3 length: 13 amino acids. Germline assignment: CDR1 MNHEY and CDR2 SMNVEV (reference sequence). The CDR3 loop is CASSSRTRGGYTF. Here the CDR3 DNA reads TGTGCCAGCAGTTCTCGGACCCGCGGTGGCTACACCTTC.

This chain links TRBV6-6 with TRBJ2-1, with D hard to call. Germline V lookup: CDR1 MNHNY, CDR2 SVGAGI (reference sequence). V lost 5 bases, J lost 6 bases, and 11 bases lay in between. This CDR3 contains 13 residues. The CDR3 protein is CASSPPMGNEQFF. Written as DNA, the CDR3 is TGTGCCAGCAGTCCCCCTATGGGCAATGAGCAGTTCTTC.

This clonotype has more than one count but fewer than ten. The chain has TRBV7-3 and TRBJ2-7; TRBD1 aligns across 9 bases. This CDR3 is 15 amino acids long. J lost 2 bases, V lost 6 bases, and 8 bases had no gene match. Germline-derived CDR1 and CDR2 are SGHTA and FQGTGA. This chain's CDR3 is CASSLTGTGPYEQYF. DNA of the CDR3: TGTGCCAGCAGTCTTACCGGGACAGGGCCCTACGAGCAGTACTTC.

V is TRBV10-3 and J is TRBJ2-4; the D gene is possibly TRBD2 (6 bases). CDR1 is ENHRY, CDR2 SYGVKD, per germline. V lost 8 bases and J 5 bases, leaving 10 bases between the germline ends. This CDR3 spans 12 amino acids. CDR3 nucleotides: TGTGCCATCGCCGGCGGGGAAAACATTCAGTACTTC. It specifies CAIAGGENIQYF.

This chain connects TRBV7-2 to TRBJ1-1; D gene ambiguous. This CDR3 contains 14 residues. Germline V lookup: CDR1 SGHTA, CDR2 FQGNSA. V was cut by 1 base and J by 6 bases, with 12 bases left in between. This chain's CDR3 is CASSLERTGPEAFF. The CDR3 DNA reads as TGTGCCAGCAGCTTAGAGAGGACGGGCCCTGAAGCTTTCTTT.